What follows are 27 T cell receptor beta chains derived from one specimen sequenced in a study of long-term antiretroviral therapy in people with HIV. Version v3.0 of the immunoSEQ assay ran at survey level. Clones were sequenced by immunoSEQ multiplex PCR, and TCRdb holds only the in-frame ones, with some missing. This sample carries some 17,000 clones, 75% to 85% of them seen once, and the ten largest clones take under 10%. Sample: unsorted PBMCs, taken 0.3 years before starting antiretroviral therapy. The receptors originated from a man between 45 and 60 years old with HIV.

The J gene is TRBJ2-4, the V gene TRBV25-1; TRBD1 or TRBD2 may be the D gene (5 bases each). The CDR3 consists of 12 residues. Germline CDR1 MGHDK, CDR2 SYGVNS. Trimming removed 6 bases from V and 5 bases from J, with 8 bases in between. In DNA form, the CDR3 reads TGTGCCAGCAGCCGAGGGGAAAACATTCAGTACTTC. It codes for CASSRGENIQYF.

The sample holds a few counts of this clone. The chain carries TRBV25-1 and TRBJ2-7; D is undetermined. This CDR3 has 13 residues. Per the germline V gene, CDR1 is MGHDK and CDR2 is SYGVNS. The V and J ends lost 3 bases and 0 bases respectively, with 6 bases between them. Here the CDR3 DNA reads TGTGCCAGCAGTGAGGGGATCTCCTACGAGCAGTACTTC. This gives the protein CASSEGISYEQYF.

The J gene is TRBJ2-6, the V gene TRBV5-4; unclear D gene. Germline CDR1 and CDR2: SGHNT and YYREEE (reference sequence). The CDR3 loop spans 17 amino acids. V shed 0 bases and J shed 0 bases, with 10 bases lying between them. The CDR3 loop is CASSLGSGSSGANVLTF. CDR3 sequence (DNA): TGTGCCAGCAGCTTGGGATCCGGTAGCTCTGGGGCCAACGTCCTGACTTTC. The whole variable domain, remainder taken from reference TRBV5-4 and TRBJ2-6, is ETGVTQSPTHLIKTRGQQVTLRCSSQSGHNTVSWYQQALGQGPQFIFQYYREEENGRGNFPPRFSGLQFPNYSSELNVNALELDDSALYLCASSLGSGSSGANVLTFGAGSRLTVL.

This clone occurred once. This chain uses TRBV7-9 with TRBJ1-2; 12 bases are shared with TRBD1. Germline-derived CDR1 and CDR2 are SEHNR and FQNEAQ (reference sequence). The CDR3 has 15 amino acids. J gave up 4 bases and V 5 bases, and 5 bases lay outside the gene matches. The DNA for the CDR3 is TGTGCCAGCAGCAGGGACAGGGGGCGCGTCTATGGCTACACCTTC. Translating gives CASSRDRGRVYGYTF. The complete variable domain, with remaining parts taken from reference TRBV7-9 and TRBJ1-2, reads DTGVSQNPRHKITKRGQNVTFRCDPISEHNRLYWYRQTLGQGPEFLTYFQNEAQLEKSRLLSDRFSAERPKGSFSTLEIQRTEQGDSAMYLCASSRDRGRVYGYTFGSGTRLTVV.

J is TRBJ2-7 and V is TRBV27, with D unresolved. Germline-derived CDR1 and CDR2 are MNHEY and SMNVEV (reference sequence). Deletions cut 0 bases from V and 0 bases from J, with 9 bases between. The length of the CDR3 is 15 residues. CDR3 DNA: TGTGCCAGCAGTTTATCGCATGCGGCCTCCTACGAGCAGTACTTC. This gives the protein CASSLSHAASYEQYF.

V gene TRBV5-1 combines with J gene TRBJ2-7; 9 positions match TRBD2. Germline V gene sequence: CDR1 SGHRS, CDR2 YFSETQ. The CDR3 runs to 14 residues. Germline trimming cut 4 bases from V and 3 bases from J; bases unmatched to any gene: 5. CDR3 in DNA: TGCGCCAGCAGCCACGGGACTAGCAGCTACGAGCAGTACTTC. Amino acid sequence: CASSHGTSSYEQYF.

The chain employs TRBV25-1 and TRBJ2-3, with D perhaps given as TRBD1 or TRBD2 (5 bases each). Germline V lookup: CDR1 MGHDK, CDR2 SYGVNS. CDR3 length equals 16 residues. Trimming cost V 3 bases and J 2 bases, with 15 bases left between them. CDR3 loop: CASSETGTRATDTQYF. The CDR3 DNA sequence: TGTGCCAGCAGTGAGACCGGGACGAGGGCCACAGATACGCAGTATTTT.

The J gene is TRBJ1-5, the V gene TRBV18; D not resolved. The length of the CDR3 is 15 residues. Germline CDR1 and CDR2: KGHSH and LQKENI. Trimming took 3 bases from V and 0 from J, leaving 9 bases between them. The DNA of the CDR3 is TGTGCCAGCTCACCCTCAGCAAATAGCAATCAGCCCCAGCATTTT. Its protein product is CASSPSANSNQPQHF.

The V call is TRBV28, the J call TRBJ2-1, with 7 bases fitting TRBD2. J gave up 3 bases and V 4 bases, and 9 bases lay outside the gene matches. The CDR3 runs 16 residues. Germline CDR1 MDHEN, CDR2 SYDVKM. The CDR3 nucleotides read TGTGCCAGCAGTTCGCTTAGCGGGTCCCACTACAATGAGCAGTTCTTC. It yields the protein CASSSLSGSHYNEQFF. The full variable domain, in which reference TRBV28 and TRBJ2-1 provide the parts outside the CDR3, is DVKVTQSSRYLVKRTGEKVFLECVQDMDHENMFWYRQDPGLGLRLIYFSYDVKMKEKGDIPEGYSVSREKKERFSLILESASTNQTSMYLCASSSLSGSHYNEQFFGPGTRLTVL.

This chain links TRBV28 with TRBJ1-2; weak D call: TRBD1 (5 bases). The CDR3 contains 16 residues. Germline V lookup: CDR1 MDHEN, CDR2 SYDVKM. V was pared by 3 bases and J by 1 base, with 15 bases between. The CDR3 nucleotides are TGTGCCAGCAGTTTGAGGGGCCCCAGTGGTAACTATGGCTACACCTTC. Its translation is CASSLRGPSGNYGYTF.

The chain uses TRBV19 and TRBJ1-5; a weak D match, TRBD1 (5 bases). The CDR3 extends over 16 amino acids. Germline V gene sequence: CDR1 LNHDA, CDR2 SQIVND (reference sequence). Between the trimmed V and J ends, which lost 5 bases and 1 base, there was a span of 15 bases. In DNA form, the CDR3 reads TGTGCCAGTAGTCCTTTCTTGGGGGGAAGCAATCAGCCCCAGCATTTT. Translation: CASSPFLGGSNQPQHF.

A few counts support this clone. The J gene is TRBJ1-1, the V gene TRBV21-1. TRBV21-1 is a pseudogene segment. This CDR3 spans 16 amino acids. CDR3: CASRHEIATLRTEAFF. CDR3 nucleotide sequence: TGTGCCAGCAGGCATGAAATAGCTACACTTCGCACTGAAGCTTTCTTT.

The chain carries TRBV7-3 and TRBJ2-1; D remains ambiguous. V dropped 3 bases and J dropped 5 bases, with 14 bases sitting between them. Looked up from germline, CDR1 is SGHTA and CDR2 is FQGTGA. The CDR3 sequence is 15 residues long. The CDR3 DNA is TGTGCCAGCAGCTTTAGCCGGAGCCAAAACAATGAGCAGTTCTTC. Its translation is CASSFSRSQNNEQFF.

The chain uses TRBV19 and TRBJ1-5, with 7 bases aligning to TRBD1. After removal of 8 bases from V and 1 base from J, the junction contained 8 bases not matched to a gene. The CDR3 loop spans 15 amino acids. The V gene's germline CDR1 is LNHDA and CDR2 SQIVND (reference sequence). CDR3 coding DNA: TGTGCCAGTTCCTTGGACAGGACCAGCAATCAGCCCCAGCATTTT. It encodes CASSLDRTSNQPQHF. Filled out from reference TRBV19 and TRBJ1-5, the complete variable domain reads DGGITQSPKYLFRKEGQNVTLSCEQNLNHDAMYWYRQDPGQGLRLIYYSQIVNDFQKGDIAEGYSVSREKKESFPLTVTSAQKNPTAFYLCASSLDRTSNQPQHFGDGTRLSIL.

V is TRBV2 and J is TRBJ1-6; D is uncertain. The CDR3 loop spans 11 amino acids. V was trimmed by 1 base and J by 16 bases, leaving 8 bases between them. CDR1 and CDR2 (germline): SNHLY, FYNNEI. The DNA for the CDR3 is TGTGCCAGCAGTGAAGTTCACGGTCTCCACTTT. Protein sequence: CASSEVHGLHF.

The chain joins TRBV5-5 to TRBJ1-3; TRBD1 matches 7 bases. The CDR3 is 17 residues long. The V segment lost 2 bases and the J segment 2 bases; nucleotides outside the gene matches: 10. Looked up from germline, CDR1 is SGHKS and CDR2 is YYEKEE (reference sequence). The CDR3 protein is CASSLKYRGWTGNTIYF. CDR3 nucleotide sequence: TGTGCCAGCAGCTTAAAATACAGGGGATGGACTGGAAACACCATATATTTT.

The CDR3 DNA sequence: TGTGCCAGCAGCCTGGAGACCTATAATTCACCCCTCCACTTT. It codes for CASSLETYNSPLHF. The rearrangement joins TRBV7-9 to TRBJ1-6; D unresolved. V was shortened by 5 bases and J by 2 bases, with 7 bases between the two germline ends. Germline-derived CDR1 and CDR2 are SEHNR and FQNEAQ (reference sequence). The CDR3 is made up of 14 amino acids.

The chain couples TRBV6-5 to TRBJ1-2; D gene ambiguous. The V end was cut by 5 bases, the J end by 4 bases, with 5 bases between. Germline CDR1 is MNHEY and CDR2 is SVGAGI. This CDR3 is 11 amino acids long. CDR3 coding DNA: TGTGCCAGCAGTGATTTCTATGGCTACACCTTC. Its translation: CASSDFYGYTF.

This clone has just one count. The chain is built from TRBV29-1 and TRBJ2-2; 8 bases are a match to TRBD1. Unmatched junction bases numbered 11, after V lost 6 bases and J lost 5 bases. The germline gives CDR1 SQVTM, CDR2 ANQGSEA. The length of the CDR3 is 15 residues. The CDR3 DNA reads TGCAGCGTAGTCCCGGACAGGGTAGGGACCGGGGAGCTGTTTTTT. Residues: CSVVPDRVGTGELFF.

The J gene is TRBJ2-1, the V gene TRBV28, with 7 nucleotides matching TRBD1. The CDR3 totals 12 residues. The trim removed 5 bases at V and 9 bases at J, leaving 4 bases unmatched. Germline CDR1 and CDR2: MDHEN and SYDVKM. The CDR3 reads CASSQQGTEQFF. DNA of the CDR3: TGTGCCAGCAGTCAACAGGGGACTGAGCAGTTCTTC.

The chain employs TRBV4-2 and TRBJ2-7, with 10 bases matching TRBD2. This CDR3 comprises 16 residues. The germline V gene encodes CDR1 LGHNA and CDR2 YNFKEQ. Trimming at V came to 6 bases and at J to 3 bases, leaving 11 bases not matched to a gene. The CDR3 DNA reads as TGTGCCAGCAGGCCCAGCCCTAGCGGGAGAAGCTACGAGCAGTACTTC. The encoded protein is CASRPSPSGRSYEQYF.

The J gene is TRBJ1-1, the V gene TRBV18; no definite D call. V was clipped by 3 bases and J by 3 bases, with 14 bases between them. The CDR3 is 15 residues long. Germline lookup yields CDR1 KGHSH and CDR2 LQKENI. CDR3 in amino acids: CASSPKLTEYTEAFF. For the CDR3, the DNA is TGTGCCAGCTCACCGAAGCTGACCGAGTACACTGAAGCTTTCTTT.

The chain couples TRBV2 to TRBJ1-5, with D possibly being TRBD1 (6 bases). Trimming shortened V by 5 bases and J by 4 bases, and 12 bases separated the two germline ends. The CDR3 length is 14 residues. The germline V gene encodes CDR1 SNHLY and CDR2 FYNNEI. Written as DNA, the CDR3 is TGTGCCAGCAGTCCGGAAACAGGGAATCAGCCCCAGCATTTT. Translation: CASSPETGNQPQHF.

V usage is TRBV5-1 and J usage is TRBJ2-2; D remains ambiguous. V was trimmed by 0 bases and J by 2 bases, leaving 14 bases between them. The CDR3 runs 17 residues. Germline V gives CDR1 SGHRS, CDR2 YFSETQ. CDR3 region: CASSLGGWQINTGELFF. The CDR3 region has the DNA TGCGCCAGCAGCTTGGGAGGATGGCAGATAAACACCGGGGAGCTGTTTTTT. Full variable domain (missing parts from reference TRBV5-1 and TRBJ2-2): KAGVTQTPRYLIKTRGQQVTLSCSPISGHRSVSWYQQTPGQGLQFLFEYFSETQRNKGNFPGRFSGRQFSNSRSEMNVSTLELGDSALYLCASSLGGWQINTGELFFGEGSRLTVL.

In the case of this clone: At one end the junction does not follow the germline gene, possibly because of a read error. This CDR3 is CASSLEAGVYYEQYF. CDR3 DNA: TGTGCTAGCAGCTTAGAGGCGGGAGTCTACTACGAGCAGTACTTC. The rearrangement joins TRBV7-7 to TRBJ2-7; 7 nucleotides match TRBD2. Germline CDR1 SSHAT, CDR2 FNYEAQ (reference sequence). The CDR3 consists of 15 residues. Filled out from reference TRBV7-7 and TRBJ2-7, the complete variable domain reads GAGVSQSPRYKVTKRGQDVTLRCDPISSHATLYWYQQALGQGPEFLTYFNYEAQPDKSGLPSDRFSAERPEGSISTLTIQRTEQRDSAMYRCASSLEAGVYYEQYFGPGTRLTVT.

This clone turned up a few times. The rearrangement uses TRBV5-1 and TRBJ1-1; D remains ambiguous. Between the trimmed V and J ends, which lost 0 bases and 0 bases, there was a span of 3 bases. Germline assignment: CDR1 SGHRS and CDR2 YFSETQ. This CDR3 has 13 amino acids. In nucleotides, the CDR3 is TGCGCCAGCAGCTTGGTATTGAACACTGAAGCTTTCTTT. Translation gives CASSLVLNTEAFF.

The chain has TRBV11-2 and TRBJ2-7; 7 positions match TRBD2. V lost 2 bases to trimming and J lost 2 bases; unmatched junction nucleotides: 6. In germline, CDR1 is SGHAT, CDR2 FQNNGV. This CDR3 has 15 amino acids. The chain's CDR3 is CASSLRQTSTYEQYF. CDR3 sequence (DNA): TGTGCCAGCAGCTTAAGACAGACTAGCACCTACGAGCAGTACTTC.